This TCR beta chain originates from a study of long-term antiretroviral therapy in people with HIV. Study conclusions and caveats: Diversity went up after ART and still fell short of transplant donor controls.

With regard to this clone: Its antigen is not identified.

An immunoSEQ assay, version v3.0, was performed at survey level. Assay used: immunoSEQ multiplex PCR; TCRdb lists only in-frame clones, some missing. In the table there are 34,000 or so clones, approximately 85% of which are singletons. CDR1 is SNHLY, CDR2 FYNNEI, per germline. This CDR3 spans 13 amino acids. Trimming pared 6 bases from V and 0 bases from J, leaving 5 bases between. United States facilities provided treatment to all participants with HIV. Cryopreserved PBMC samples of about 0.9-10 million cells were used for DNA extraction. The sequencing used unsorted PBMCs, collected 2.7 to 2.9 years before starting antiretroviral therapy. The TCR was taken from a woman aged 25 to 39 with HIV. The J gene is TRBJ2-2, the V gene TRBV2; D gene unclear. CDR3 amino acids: CASSPPNTGELFF. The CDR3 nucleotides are TGTGCCAGCAGCCCCCCGAACACCGGGGAGCTGTTTTTT.